The next 3 T cell receptor beta chains were all read from a single sample in a study of neurological immune-mediated disorders. TCRdb passed the 5' RACE reads through MiXCR, listing each CDR3 protein once. This sample yields fewer than 45,000 distinct CDR3 sequences, of which over 6% are seen a single time; about 0.5% belongs to the top ten. Source material: CD4+ T cells from blood. Source of these receptors: a woman aged 40 to 55 in good health.

This clonotype was picked up many times. This chain connects TRBV24-1 to TRBJ1-1; D gene uncertain. Germline CDR1 is KGHDR and CDR2 is SFDVKD. Trimming pared 8 bases from V and 1 base from J, leaving 10 bases between. This CDR3 spans 13 amino acids. CDR3 bases: TGTGCCACCATCCCATCAGCGAACACTGAAGCTTTCTTT. This gives the protein CATIPSANTEAFF.

The chain combines TRBV2 with TRBJ1-1; D remains ambiguous. The germline V gene has CDR1 SNHLY and CDR2 FYNNEI. Trimming removed 5 bases from V and 1 base from J, with 11 bases in between. The CDR3 length is 14 residues. For the CDR3, the DNA is TGTGCCAGCAGTAGGGCCAGTAAGAACACTGAAGCTTTCTTT. Its protein is CASSRASKNTEAFF.

This clonotype was observed many times. This chain joins TRBV7-2 and TRBJ1-6, with 7 bases that match TRBD1. V was clipped by 4 bases and J by 0 bases; unmatched bases: 0. This CDR3 comprises 15 residues. Germline CDR1 reads SGHTA; CDR2 reads FQGNSA. CDR3 sequence reads: CASSWDSSYNSPLHF. CDR3 coding DNA: TGTGCCAGCAGCTGGGACAGCTCCTATAATTCACCCCTCCACTTT.